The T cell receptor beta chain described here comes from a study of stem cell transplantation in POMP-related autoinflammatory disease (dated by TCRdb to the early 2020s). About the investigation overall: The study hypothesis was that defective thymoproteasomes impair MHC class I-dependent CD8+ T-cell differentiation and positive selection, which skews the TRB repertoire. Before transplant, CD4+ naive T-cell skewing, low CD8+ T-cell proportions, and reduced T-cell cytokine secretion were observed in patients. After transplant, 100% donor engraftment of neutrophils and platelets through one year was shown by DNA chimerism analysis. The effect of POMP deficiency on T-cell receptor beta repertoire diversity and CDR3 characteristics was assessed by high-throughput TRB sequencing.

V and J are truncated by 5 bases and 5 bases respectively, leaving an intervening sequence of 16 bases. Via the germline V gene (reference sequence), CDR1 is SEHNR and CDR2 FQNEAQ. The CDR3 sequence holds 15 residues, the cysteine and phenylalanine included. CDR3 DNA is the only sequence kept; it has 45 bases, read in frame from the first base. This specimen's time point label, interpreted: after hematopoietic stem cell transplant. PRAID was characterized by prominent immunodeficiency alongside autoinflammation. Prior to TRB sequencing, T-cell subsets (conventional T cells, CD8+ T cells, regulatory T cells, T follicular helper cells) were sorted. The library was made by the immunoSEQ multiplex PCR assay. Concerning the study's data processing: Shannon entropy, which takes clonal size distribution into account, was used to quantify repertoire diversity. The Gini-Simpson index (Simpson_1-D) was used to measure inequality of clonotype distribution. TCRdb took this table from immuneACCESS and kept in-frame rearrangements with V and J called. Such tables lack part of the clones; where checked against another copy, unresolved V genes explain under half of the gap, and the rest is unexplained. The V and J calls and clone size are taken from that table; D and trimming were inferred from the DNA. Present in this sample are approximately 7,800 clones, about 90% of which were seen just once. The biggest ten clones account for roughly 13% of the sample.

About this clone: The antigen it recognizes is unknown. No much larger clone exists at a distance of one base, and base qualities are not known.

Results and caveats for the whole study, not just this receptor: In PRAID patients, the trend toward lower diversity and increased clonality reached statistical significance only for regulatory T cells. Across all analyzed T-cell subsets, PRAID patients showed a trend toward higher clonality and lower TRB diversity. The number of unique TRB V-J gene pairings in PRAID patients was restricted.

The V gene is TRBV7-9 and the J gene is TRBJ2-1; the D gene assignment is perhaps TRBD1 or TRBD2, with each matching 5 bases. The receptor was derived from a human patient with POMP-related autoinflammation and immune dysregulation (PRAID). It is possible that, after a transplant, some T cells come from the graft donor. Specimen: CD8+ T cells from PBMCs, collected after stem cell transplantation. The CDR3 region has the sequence CASSTGTDNHNEQFF. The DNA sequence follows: TGTGCCAGCAGCACCGGGACCGACAACCACAATGAGCAGTTCTTC. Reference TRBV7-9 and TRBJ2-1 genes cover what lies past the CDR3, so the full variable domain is DTGVSQNPRHKITKRGQNVTFRCDPISEHNRLYWYRQTLGQGPEFLTYFQNEAQLEKSRLLSDRFSAERPKGSFSTLEIQRTEQGDSAMYLCASSTGTDNHNEQFFGPGTRLTVL.